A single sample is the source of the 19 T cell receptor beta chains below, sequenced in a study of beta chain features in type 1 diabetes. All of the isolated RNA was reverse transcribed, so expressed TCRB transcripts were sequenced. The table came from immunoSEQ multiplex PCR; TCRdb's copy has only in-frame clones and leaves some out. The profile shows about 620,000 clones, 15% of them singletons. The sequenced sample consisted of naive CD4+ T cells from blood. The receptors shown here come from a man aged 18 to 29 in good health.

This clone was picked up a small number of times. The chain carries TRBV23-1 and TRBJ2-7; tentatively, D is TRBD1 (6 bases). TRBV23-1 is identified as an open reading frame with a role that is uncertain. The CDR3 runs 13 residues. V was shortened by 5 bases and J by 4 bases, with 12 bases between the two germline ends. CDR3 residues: CASSSRQGYEQYF. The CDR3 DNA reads TGCGCCAGCAGTTCCCGGCAGGGGTACGAGCAGTACTTC.

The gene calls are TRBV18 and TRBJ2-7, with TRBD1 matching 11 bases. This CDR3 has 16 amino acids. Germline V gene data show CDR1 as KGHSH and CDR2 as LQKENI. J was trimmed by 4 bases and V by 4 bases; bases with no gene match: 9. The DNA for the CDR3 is TGTGCCAGCTCACTAAGACCGGGACAGGGGGTTTACGAGCAGTACTTC. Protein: CASSLRPGQGVYEQYF.

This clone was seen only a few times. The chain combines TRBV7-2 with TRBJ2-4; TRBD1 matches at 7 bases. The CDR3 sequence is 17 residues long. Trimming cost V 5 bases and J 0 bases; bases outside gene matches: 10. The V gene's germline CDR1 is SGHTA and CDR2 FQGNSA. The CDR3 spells CASSARQGLLAKNIQYF. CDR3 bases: TGTGCCAGCAGCGCGCGACAGGGTCTTTTAGCCAAAAACATTCAGTACTTC.

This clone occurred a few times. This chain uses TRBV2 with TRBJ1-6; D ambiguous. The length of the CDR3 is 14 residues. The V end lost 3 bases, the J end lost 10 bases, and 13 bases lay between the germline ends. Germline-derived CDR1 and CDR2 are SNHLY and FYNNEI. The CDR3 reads CASSEAVFGSPLHF. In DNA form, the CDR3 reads TGTGCCAGCAGTGAGGCAGTTTTTGGGTCACCCCTCCACTTT.

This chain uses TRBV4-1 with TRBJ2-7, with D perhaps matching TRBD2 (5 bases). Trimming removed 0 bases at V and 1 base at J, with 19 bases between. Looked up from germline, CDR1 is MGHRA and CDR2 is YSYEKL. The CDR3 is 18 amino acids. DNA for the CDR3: TGCGCCAGCAGCCAAGATTCGGGGATCCTGCGCGAATCCTACGAGCAGTACTTC. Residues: CASSQDSGILRESYEQYF.

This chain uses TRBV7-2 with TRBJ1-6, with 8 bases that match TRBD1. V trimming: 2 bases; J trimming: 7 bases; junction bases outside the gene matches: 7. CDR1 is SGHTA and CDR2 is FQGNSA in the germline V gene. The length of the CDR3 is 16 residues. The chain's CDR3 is CASSLKTGEWNSPLHF. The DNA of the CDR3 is TGTGCCAGCAGCTTAAAGACAGGGGAGTGGAATTCACCCCTCCACTTT.

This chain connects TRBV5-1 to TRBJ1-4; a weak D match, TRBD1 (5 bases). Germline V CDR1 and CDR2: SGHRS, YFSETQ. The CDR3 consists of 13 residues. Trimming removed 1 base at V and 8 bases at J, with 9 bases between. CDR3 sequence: CASSLRDGEKLFF. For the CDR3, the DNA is TGCGCCAGCAGCTTGAGGGACGGCGAAAAACTGTTTTTT.

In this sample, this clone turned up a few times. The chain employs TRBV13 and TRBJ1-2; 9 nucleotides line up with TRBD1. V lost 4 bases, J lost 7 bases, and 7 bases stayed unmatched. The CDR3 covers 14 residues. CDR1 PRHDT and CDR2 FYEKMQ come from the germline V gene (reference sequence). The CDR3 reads CASSSGQGRGGYTF. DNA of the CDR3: TGTGCCAGCAGCTCAGGACAGGGGAGGGGTGGCTACACCTTC.

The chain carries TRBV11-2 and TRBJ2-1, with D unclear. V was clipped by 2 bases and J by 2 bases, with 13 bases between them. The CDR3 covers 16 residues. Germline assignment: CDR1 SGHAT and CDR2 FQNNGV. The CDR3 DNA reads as TGTGCCAGCAGCTTAAAACGGGTGGCCCCCTACAATGAGCAGTTCTTC. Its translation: CASSLKRVAPYNEQFF.

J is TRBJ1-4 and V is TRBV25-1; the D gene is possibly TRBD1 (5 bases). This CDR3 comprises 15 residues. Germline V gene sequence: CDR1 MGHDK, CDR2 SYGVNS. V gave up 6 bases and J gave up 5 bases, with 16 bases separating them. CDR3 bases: TGTGCCAGCAGGACCGGGACCATCAAAAATGAAAAACTGTTTTTT. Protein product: CASRTGTIKNEKLFF.

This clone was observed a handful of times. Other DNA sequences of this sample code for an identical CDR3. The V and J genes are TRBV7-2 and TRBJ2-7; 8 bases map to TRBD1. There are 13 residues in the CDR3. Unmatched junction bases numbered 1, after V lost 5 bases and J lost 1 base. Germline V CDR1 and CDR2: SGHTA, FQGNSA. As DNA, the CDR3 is TGTGCCAGCAGCCGACAGGGGTCCTACGAGCAGTACTTC. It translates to CASSRQGSYEQYF.

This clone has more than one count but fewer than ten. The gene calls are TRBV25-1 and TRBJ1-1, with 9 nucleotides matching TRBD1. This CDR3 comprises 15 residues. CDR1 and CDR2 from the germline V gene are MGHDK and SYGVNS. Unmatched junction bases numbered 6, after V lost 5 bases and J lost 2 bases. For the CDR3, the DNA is TGTGCCAGCAGTACACCGGACAGGGGTAACACTGAAGCTTTCTTT. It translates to CASSTPDRGNTEAFF.

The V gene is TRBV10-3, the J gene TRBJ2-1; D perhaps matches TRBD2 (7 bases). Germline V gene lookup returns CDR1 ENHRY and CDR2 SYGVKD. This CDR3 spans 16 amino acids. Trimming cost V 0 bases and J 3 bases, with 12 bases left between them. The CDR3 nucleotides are TGTGCCATCAGTGAGTCGAGGAGGGGGGGCTACAATGAGCAGTTCTTC. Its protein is CAISESRRGGYNEQFF.

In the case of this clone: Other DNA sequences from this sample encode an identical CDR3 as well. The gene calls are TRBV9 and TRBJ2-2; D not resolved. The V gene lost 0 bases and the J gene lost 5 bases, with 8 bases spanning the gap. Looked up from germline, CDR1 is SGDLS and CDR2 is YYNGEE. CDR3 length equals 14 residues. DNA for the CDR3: TGTGCCAGCAGCGTAGAACCGTCAACCGGGGAGCTGTTTTTT. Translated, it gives CASSVEPSTGELFF.

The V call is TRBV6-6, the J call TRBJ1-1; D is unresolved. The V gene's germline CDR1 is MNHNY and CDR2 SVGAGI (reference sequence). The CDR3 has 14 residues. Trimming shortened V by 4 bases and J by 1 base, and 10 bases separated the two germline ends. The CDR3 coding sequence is TGTGCCAGCAGTTCCTCAGGACCGAACACTGAAGCTTTCTTT. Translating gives CASSSSGPNTEAFF.

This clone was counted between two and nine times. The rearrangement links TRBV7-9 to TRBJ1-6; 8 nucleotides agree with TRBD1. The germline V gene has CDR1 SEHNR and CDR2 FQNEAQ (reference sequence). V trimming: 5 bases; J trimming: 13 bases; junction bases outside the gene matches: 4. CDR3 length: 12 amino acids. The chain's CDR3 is CASSQPGGPLHF. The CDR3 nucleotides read TGTGCCAGCAGCCAACCAGGGGGCCCCCTCCACTTT.

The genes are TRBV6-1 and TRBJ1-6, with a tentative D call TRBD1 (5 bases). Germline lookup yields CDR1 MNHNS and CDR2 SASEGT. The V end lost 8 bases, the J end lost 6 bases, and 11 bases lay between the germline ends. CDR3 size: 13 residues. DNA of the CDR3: TGTGCCAGCCCCACGGGGGGTAATTCACCCCTCCACTTT. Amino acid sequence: CASPTGGNSPLHF.

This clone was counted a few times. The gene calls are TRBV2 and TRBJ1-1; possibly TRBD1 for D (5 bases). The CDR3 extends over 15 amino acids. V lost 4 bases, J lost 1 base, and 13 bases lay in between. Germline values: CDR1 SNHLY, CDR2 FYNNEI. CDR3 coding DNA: TGTGCCAGCAGTGTTAAGCAGGGCCAGAACACTGAAGCTTTCTTT. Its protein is CASSVKQGQNTEAFF.

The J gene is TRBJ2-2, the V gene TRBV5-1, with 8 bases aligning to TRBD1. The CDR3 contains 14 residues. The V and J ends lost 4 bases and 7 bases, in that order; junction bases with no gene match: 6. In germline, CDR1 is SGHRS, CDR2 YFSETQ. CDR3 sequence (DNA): TGCGCCAGCAGCGGCAGGGGGCCAGGCGGGGAGCTGTTTTTT. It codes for CASSGRGPGGELFF.